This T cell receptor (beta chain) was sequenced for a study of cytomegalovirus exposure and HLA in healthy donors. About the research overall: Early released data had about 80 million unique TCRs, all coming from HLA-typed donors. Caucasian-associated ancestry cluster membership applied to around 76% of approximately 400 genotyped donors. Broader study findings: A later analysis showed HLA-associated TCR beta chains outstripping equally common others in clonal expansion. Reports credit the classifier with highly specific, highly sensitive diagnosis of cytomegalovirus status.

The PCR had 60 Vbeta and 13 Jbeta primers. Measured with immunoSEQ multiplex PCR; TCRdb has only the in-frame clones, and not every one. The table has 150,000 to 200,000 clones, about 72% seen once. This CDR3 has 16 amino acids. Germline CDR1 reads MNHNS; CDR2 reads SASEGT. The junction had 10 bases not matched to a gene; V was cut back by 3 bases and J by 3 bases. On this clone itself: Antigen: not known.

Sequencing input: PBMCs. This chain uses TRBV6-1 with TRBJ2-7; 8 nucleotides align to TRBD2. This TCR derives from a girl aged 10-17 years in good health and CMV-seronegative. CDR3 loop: CASSEGLVAGNYEQYF. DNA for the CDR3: TGTGCCAGCAGTGAGGGTTTGGTAGCGGGAAACTACGAGCAGTACTTC.